The clone carrying this T cell receptor (beta chain) was detected only once. The protocol was immunoSEQ multiplex PCR, while the TCRdb copy is restricted to in-frame clones and leaves out a portion. This sample carries about 220,000 clones, 83% of them seen once, and the ten largest clones take 4.8%. The data derive from a study of blood T cell repertoires in COVID-19. At the level of the study: Sites across the United States, Italy and Spain contributed samples from acute and convalescent COVID-19.

Germline trimming cut 3 bases from V and 5 bases from J; bases unmatched to any gene: 8. The CDR3 covers 15 residues. The V gene's germline CDR1 is LNHDA and CDR2 SQIVND (reference sequence). Sequencing input: PBMCs or T cells enriched from blood (not recorded which). This TCR came from a woman between 50 and 59 years old who had been exposed to COVID-19. The chain uses TRBV19 and TRBJ2-5; 8 nucleotides line up with TRBD2. CDR3 sequence: CASSIQGTSSETQYF. The CDR3 DNA follows: TGTGCCAGTAGTATTCAAGGGACTAGTAGCGAGACCCAGTACTTC.